Listed here are 25 T cell receptor beta chains from one sample, sequenced in a study of blood T cell repertoires in COVID-19. Method: immunoSEQ multiplex PCR; TCRdb's copy keeps in-frame clones and lacks some. The repertoire holds around 100,000 clones, with roughly 76% as singletons. The sample consisted of peripheral blood. The source is an elderly man with COVID-19, enrolled during active disease.

The chain joins TRBV9 to TRBJ2-7; TRBD1 might be the D (5 bases). V lost 0 bases, J lost 3 bases, and 10 bases lay in between. Germline V gene sequence: CDR1 SGDLS, CDR2 YYNGEE. The CDR3 runs 14 residues. The CDR3 coding sequence is TGTGCCAGCAGCGTAGGGACATCCAACTACGAGCAGTACTTC. It encodes CASSVGTSNYEQYF.

This chain uses TRBV18 with TRBJ2-7, with a tentative D call TRBD2 (6 bases). Germline CDR1 reads KGHSH; CDR2 reads LQKENI. The CDR3 has 15 amino acids. The V and J ends lost 3 bases and 2 bases respectively, with 14 bases between them. CDR3 sequence: CASSPTRLGAYEQYF. The DNA of the CDR3 is TGTGCCAGCTCACCGACAAGACTAGGGGCCTACGAGCAGTACTTC.

The chain uses TRBV11-2 and TRBJ2-7; TRBD2 matches 7 bases. Losses at the gene ends were 5 bases for V and 7 bases for J; bases not matched to a gene: 2. The germline gives CDR1 SGHAT, CDR2 FQNNGV. The CDR3 contains 11 residues. CDR3 bases: TGTGCCAGCAGCCCCGGGGGGGAGCAGTACTTC. It is translated as CASSPGGEQYF.

V is TRBV30 and J is TRBJ1-1; no reliable D call. Germline V gives CDR1 GTSNPN, CDR2 SVGIG (reference sequence). The ends were cut back, 1 base at V and 6 bases at J, with 24 bases in the middle. The CDR3 covers 17 residues. The CDR3 region is CAWSAPLMERPKAEAFF. CDR3 coding DNA: TGTGCCTGGAGTGCCCCATTAATGGAGAGGCCGAAGGCTGAAGCTTTCTTT.

The rearrangement uses TRBV3-1 (or the pseudogene TRBV3-2) and TRBJ2-2; 7 bases match TRBD1. The germline CDR1 and CDR2 sequences are LGHDT and YNNKEL (reference sequence). V dropped 4 bases and J dropped 6; count of bases not matched to a gene: 5. CDR3 length equals 14 residues. The CDR3 loop reads CASSPWTGAGELFF. CDR3 nucleotides: TGTGCCAGCAGCCCGTGGACAGGCGCCGGGGAGCTGTTTTTT.

The chain carries TRBV4-2 and TRBJ1-6, with unresolved D. The CDR3 runs 17 residues. Trimming took 1 base from V and 2 from J, leaving 12 bases between them. The germline CDR1 and CDR2 sequences are LGHNA and YNFKEQ. The CDR3 DNA reads TGTGCCAGCAGCCAAGGTCAGACAAGCCCCTATAATTCACCCCTCCACTTT. Amino acid sequence: CASSQGQTSPYNSPLHF.

This clone occurred once. The V call is TRBV27, the J call TRBJ1-1, with D maybe TRBD1 (5 bases). CDR3 length: 15 amino acids. The germline V and J ends were trimmed by 0 bases and 1 base, with 9 bases remaining between them. Germline V gives CDR1 MNHEY, CDR2 SMNVEV (reference sequence). In DNA form, the CDR3 reads TGTGCCAGCAGTTTATCGGGGGAGGGGAACACTGAAGCTTTCTTT. Its translation is CASSLSGEGNTEAFF.

The J gene is TRBJ2-5, the V gene TRBV3-1 (or the pseudogene TRBV3-2); 8 positions agree with TRBD1. Losses at the gene ends were 4 bases for V and 7 bases for J; bases not matched to a gene: 17. The CDR3 contains 17 residues. In germline, CDR1 is LGHDT, CDR2 YNNKEL (reference sequence). DNA for the CDR3: TGTGCCAGCAGCCCAAGATCTAGGACAGGGTCGGTCAGGACCCAGTACTTC. This encodes CASSPRSRTGSVRTQYF.

V and J are TRBV11-2 and TRBJ2-5; perhaps TRBD1 as D (6 bases). CDR1 SGHAT and CDR2 FQNNGV come from the germline V gene. V lost 1 base, J lost 2 bases, and 14 bases lay in between. This CDR3 spans 16 amino acids. DNA for the CDR3: TGTGCCAGCAGCTTAGTAAGGACAGCGCAGCAAGAGACCCAGTACTTC. The encoded protein is CASSLVRTAQQETQYF. Together with reference TRBV11-2 and TRBJ2-5, the CDR3 gives the full variable domain: EAGVAQSPRYKIIEKRQSVAFWCNPISGHATLYWYQQILGQGPKLLIQFQNNGVVDDSQLPKDRFSAERLKGVDSTLKIQPAKLEDSAVYLCASSLVRTAQQETQYFGPGTRLLVL.

The CDR3 DNA sequence: TGTGCCAGTAGTAGCCTAGCGGGGGAGCAAGAGACCCAGTACTTC. Its translation is CASSSLAGEQETQYF. The genes are TRBV19 and TRBJ2-5; 10 bases match TRBD2. The CDR3 sequence is 15 residues long. In germline, CDR1 is LNHDA, CDR2 SQIVND (reference sequence). V dropped 4 bases and J dropped 2; count of bases not matched to a gene: 4.

This chain connects TRBV3-1 (or the pseudogene TRBV3-2) to TRBJ2-3, with D perhaps TRBD2 (5 bases). The CDR3 runs to 16 residues. Deletions cut 8 bases from V and 1 base from J, with 19 bases between. Germline-derived CDR1 and CDR2 are LGHDT and YNNKEL (reference sequence). CDR3 sequence: CASASAGRSRTDTQYF. The CDR3 coding sequence is TGTGCCAGCGCCTCCGCGGGCAGGTCTCGCACAGATACGCAGTATTTT.

This chain links TRBV7-2 with TRBJ2-1; D possibly corresponds to TRBD2 (5 bases). Per the germline V gene, CDR1 is SGHTA and CDR2 is FQGNSA. CDR3 size: 14 residues. Trimming removed 3 bases from V and 7 bases from J, with 13 bases in between. CDR3 DNA sequence: TGTGCCAGCAGCTTTTCTTGGACTTCTAATGAGCAGTTCTTC. Protein sequence: CASSFSWTSNEQFF.

V gene TRBV19 combines with J gene TRBJ2-7; tentatively, D is TRBD1 (5 bases). V lost 5 bases and J lost 2, with 13 bases in between. This CDR3 comprises 14 residues. The V gene's germline CDR1 is LNHDA and CDR2 SQIVND (reference sequence). CDR3 in amino acids: CASSPAGYAYEQYF. The CDR3 DNA reads TGTGCCAGTAGTCCGGCAGGGTACGCCTACGAGCAGTACTTC.

This rearrangement joins TRBV30 to TRBJ2-1; D may be TRBD2 (5 bases). The V gene's germline CDR1 is GTSNPN and CDR2 SVGIG (reference sequence). V was cut by 0 bases and J by 9 bases, with 15 bases left in between. The CDR3 totals 14 residues. CDR3 DNA: TGTGCCTGGAGTGTCGGCCCCGGGGTAAGTGAGCAGTTCTTC. This sequence encodes CAWSVGPGVSEQFF.

The genes are TRBV11-2 and TRBJ2-7; D not certain. The CDR3 covers 13 residues. Trimming took off 1 base at V and 2 bases at J, with 6 bases between the two ends. In germline, CDR1 is SGHAT, CDR2 FQNNGV. CDR3 sequence reads: CASSLVLAYEQYF. The CDR3 DNA reads TGTGCCAGCAGCTTAGTTTTAGCCTACGAGCAGTACTTC.

This sequence joins TRBV10-3 and TRBJ2-1; tentatively, D is TRBD2 (6 bases). The CDR3 extends over 14 amino acids. CDR1 and CDR2 from the germline V gene are ENHRY and SYGVKD. V shed 7 bases and J shed 9 bases, with 19 bases lying between them. CDR3 protein: CAINPGLRGGEQFF. Here the CDR3 DNA reads TGTGCCATCAATCCGGGACTCCGAGGTGGTGAGCAGTTCTTC.

With respect to this clone: A read error may produce the germline difference seen at one junction end. The chain uses TRBV24-1 and TRBJ2-5; weak D call: TRBD2 (5 bases). Per germline, CDR1 KGHDR and CDR2 SFDVKD. CDR3 length equals 12 residues. CDR3 in amino acids: CATSDLGLARHF. The CDR3 DNA sequence: TGTGCCACCAGTGATTTGGGGCTAGCCAGGCACTTC.

CDR3 in DNA: TGTGCCAGCAGCTTATTGGAGGATACGCAGTATTTT. Amino acid sequence: CASSLLEDTQYF. The chain has TRBV7-2 and TRBJ2-3; D remains ambiguous. Trimming removed 2 bases from V and 6 bases from J, with 6 bases in between. Germline V CDR1 and CDR2: SGHTA, FQGNSA. This CDR3 has 12 amino acids.

The chain combines TRBV30 with TRBJ2-7; 11 positions agree with TRBD1. Trimming removed 2 bases from V and 0 bases from J; junction bases left unmatched: 12. Germline CDR1 is GTSNPN and CDR2 is SVGIG (reference sequence). This CDR3 comprises 18 residues. CDR3 loop: CAWSRTGGGSFYSYEQYF. As DNA, the CDR3 is TGTGCCTGGAGTCGGACAGGGGGCGGGAGTTTCTACTCCTACGAGCAGTACTTC.

This clone was observed a single time. The V and J genes are TRBV14 and TRBJ2-1; possible D gene TRBD1, 6 bases. The CDR3 consists of 17 residues. Germline V gives CDR1 SGHDN, CDR2 FVKESK. V lost 3 bases and J lost 0, with 15 bases in between. The CDR3 DNA follows: TGTGCCAGCAGCCACAGGGGTCGGGCTAGCTCCTACAATGAGCAGTTCTTC. It yields the protein CASSHRGRASSYNEQFF.

The chain combines TRBV18 with TRBJ2-5; D is unclear. Germline V gene data show CDR1 as KGHSH and CDR2 as LQKENI. The ends were cut back, 1 base at V and 2 bases at J, with 5 bases in the middle. The CDR3 consists of 13 residues. CDR3 bases: TGTGCCAGCTCACCACACAGACAAGAGACCCAGTACTTC. Translation: CASSPHRQETQYF. The complete variable domain, with remaining parts taken from reference TRBV18 and TRBJ2-5, reads NAGVMQNPRHLVRRRGQEARLRCSPMKGHSHVYWYRQLPEEGLKFMVYLQKENIIDESGMPKERFSAEFPKEGPSILRIQQVVRGDSAAYFCASSPHRQETQYFGPGTRLLVL.

The rearrangement links TRBV30 to TRBJ1-6, with TRBD1 identical over 7 bases. The CDR3 has 14 residues. The germline V gene encodes CDR1 GTSNPN and CDR2 SVGIG (reference sequence). V dropped 5 bases and J dropped 7; count of bases not matched to a gene: 8. CDR3 protein: CAWGRDRENSPLHF. CDR3 sequence (DNA): TGTGCCTGGGGCCGTGACAGGGAGAATTCACCCCTCCACTTT.

The sample holds one count of this clone. This chain joins TRBV11-3 and TRBJ2-5, with TRBD2 identical over 10 bases. CDR1 and CDR2 (germline): SGHNT, YENEEA. The trim removed 3 bases at V and 0 bases at J, leaving 1 base unmatched. This CDR3 comprises 15 residues. As DNA, the CDR3 is TGTGCCAGCAGCTTGACTAGCGGGTACCAAGAGACCCAGTACTTC. Its translation: CASSLTSGYQETQYF.

This clone is a singleton in its sample. The V call is TRBV11-2, the J call TRBJ1-2; 8 bases are a match to TRBD1. Germline loops: CDR1 SGHAT, CDR2 FQNNGV. J was trimmed by 4 bases and V by 5 bases; bases with no gene match: 3. The CDR3 contains 13 residues. CDR3 nucleotide sequence: TGTGCCAGCAGCCCGGGACAGGTCTATGGCTACACCTTC. Protein product: CASSPGQVYGYTF. The complete variable domain, with remaining parts taken from reference TRBV11-2 and TRBJ1-2, reads EAGVAQSPRYKIIEKRQSVAFWCNPISGHATLYWYQQILGQGPKLLIQFQNNGVVDDSQLPKDRFSAERLKGVDSTLKIQPAKLEDSAVYLCASSPGQVYGYTFGSGTRLTVV.

This clone was observed a single time. V and J are TRBV29-1 and TRBJ2-7; D may be TRBD1 (6 bases). There are 13 residues in the CDR3. Germline CDR1 SQVTM, CDR2 ANQGSEA. The V end lost 4 bases, the J end lost 0 bases, and 10 bases lay between the germline ends. Here the CDR3 reads CSVGQGSSYEQYF. The CDR3 bases are TGCAGCGTTGGGCAGGGGAGCTCCTACGAGCAGTACTTC.